These 12 T cell receptor beta chains were sequenced from one sample in a study of T cell responses to AZD1222 COVID-19 vaccine. Profiled with immunoSEQ multiplex PCR; TCRdb holds only in-frame clones, not every one. The sample shows about 150,000 clones, more than 75% of them seen only once. Specimen: peripheral blood, collected on day 0 of AZD1222 vaccination. Receptors originate from an adult in good health.

The chain carries TRBV9 and TRBJ1-1; D uncertain. CDR3 length: 13 amino acids. Looked up from germline, CDR1 is SGDLS and CDR2 is YYNGEE. V lost 4 bases and J lost 4, with 11 bases in between. CDR3 sequence: CASSTIGSTEAFF. DNA for the CDR3: TGTGCCAGCAGCACCATCGGAAGCACTGAAGCTTTCTTT.

This clone was counted at least ten times. V is TRBV7-9 and J is TRBJ2-5, with 8 bases identical to TRBD1. The CDR3 is 15 amino acids. Unmatched junction bases numbered 3, after V lost 3 bases and J lost 0 bases. Germline V lookup: CDR1 SEHNR, CDR2 FQNEAQ (reference sequence). CDR3 bases: TGTGCCAGCAGCTTCCGGACAGGGAACCAAGAGACCCAGTACTTC. Protein: CASSFRTGNQETQYF.

The J gene is TRBJ1-3, the V gene TRBV19; D is ambiguous. The ends were cut back, 3 bases at V and 4 bases at J, with 4 bases in the middle. The germline CDR1 and CDR2 sequences are LNHDA and SQIVND (reference sequence). The CDR3 spans 12 residues. CDR3 DNA: TGTGCCAGTAGTATTCAGGGAAACACCATATATTTT. This sequence encodes CASSIQGNTIYF.

This clone was detected only once. CDR3 amino acids: CASSQGLAEETQYF. The CDR3 DNA sequence: TGTGCCAGCAGCCAGGGACTAGCGGAAGAGACCCAGTACTTC. The chain combines TRBV11-2 with TRBJ2-5; 11 bases match TRBD2. Looked up from germline, CDR1 is SGHAT and CDR2 is FQNNGV. The V gene end was trimmed by 5 bases and the J gene end by 3 bases; junction bases not matched to a gene: 2. The CDR3 runs to 14 residues.

This chain joins TRBV6-5 and TRBJ1-2, with 9 bases matching TRBD1. V was pared by 6 bases and J by 4 bases, with 3 bases of the junction left unmatched. From germline, CDR1 is MNHEY and CDR2 SVGAGI. This CDR3 has 13 amino acids. The CDR3 loop reads CASRVTGGYGYTF. The CDR3 DNA is TGTGCCAGCAGGGTGACAGGGGGCTATGGCTACACCTTC.

The V gene is TRBV28, the J gene TRBJ2-7; no definite D call. This CDR3 has 13 residues. Germline CDR1 reads MDHEN; CDR2 reads SYDVKM. The V and J ends lost 4 bases and 2 bases respectively, with 9 bases between them. CDR3 sequence (DNA): TGTGCCAGCAGTTATCCCAACGCCTACGAGCAGTACTTC. Translation: CASSYPNAYEQYF.

This chain joins TRBV6-5 and TRBJ2-7; D uncertain. The CDR3 spans 14 residues. Germline CDR1 is MNHEY and CDR2 is SVGAGI. Trimming cost V 5 bases and J 0 bases, with 11 bases left between them. The CDR3 loop reads CASSRTGSSYEQYF. CDR3 DNA sequence: TGTGCCAGCAGTCGGACGGGTAGCTCCTACGAGCAGTACTTC.

The genes are TRBV6-5 and TRBJ2-7; TRBD1 matches 10 bases. Germline assignment: CDR1 MNHEY and CDR2 SVGAGI. This CDR3 comprises 14 residues. V trimming: 4 bases; J trimming: 5 bases; junction bases outside the gene matches: 5. DNA of the CDR3: TGTGCCAGCAGTTCCGGGACAGGGGTACACGAGCAGTACTTC. Its translation is CASSSGTGVHEQYF.

This clone has a single count. The chain has TRBV4-3 and TRBJ1-2; no firm D call. Germline V gives CDR1 LGHNA, CDR2 YSLEER. V gave up 0 bases and J gave up 2 bases, with 10 bases separating them. This CDR3 spans 15 amino acids. As DNA, the CDR3 is TGCGCCAGCAGCCAAGATATAAATGAGAACTATGGCTACACCTTC. Amino acid sequence: CASSQDINENYGYTF.

The rearrangement links TRBV28 to TRBJ1-1; the D is unclear. V was cut by 3 bases and J by 1 base, with 6 bases left in between. Germline V gene sequence: CDR1 MDHEN, CDR2 SYDVKM. The CDR3 runs 13 residues. This chain's CDR3 is CASSLYGNTEAFF. CDR3 DNA sequence: TGTGCCAGCAGTTTGTATGGGAACACTGAAGCTTTCTTT. Full variable domain (remainder filled in from reference TRBV28 and TRBJ1-1): DVKVTQSSRYLVKRTGEKVFLECVQDMDHENMFWYRQDPGLGLRLIYFSYDVKMKEKGDIPEGYSVSREKKERFSLILESASTNQTSMYLCASSLYGNTEAFFGQGTRLTVV.

This chain connects TRBV6-1 to TRBJ2-7; TRBD1 aligns across 10 bases. Germline lookup yields CDR1 MNHNS and CDR2 SASEGT. CDR3 length: 15 amino acids. V lost 1 base, J lost 6 bases, and 6 bases stayed unmatched. The CDR3 nucleotides are TGTGCCAGCAGTGAAGTTGGGACAGGGGACGTCGAGCAGTACTTC. Protein product: CASSEVGTGDVEQYF.

This clone was picked up many times. The rearrangement uses TRBV4-1 and TRBJ1-1; the D is unclear. V was shortened by 5 bases and J by 1 base, with 11 bases between the two germline ends. The CDR3 contains 14 residues. CDR1 and CDR2 from the germline V gene are MGHRA and YSYEKL. Here the CDR3 reads CASSFQVGNTEAFF. CDR3 in DNA: TGCGCCAGCAGCTTCCAGGTGGGGAACACTGAAGCTTTCTTT.